This T cell receptor beta chain was sequenced for a study of blood T cell repertoires in COVID-19. Overall study: Acute and convalescent COVID-19 samples came from the United States, Italy and Spain. Sources were T cells, B-cell-depleted T cells, or PBMCs; the material itself was cDNA or gDNA.

This clone was counted once. In the study's own analysis: It was from reference gene primer amplification that nucleated cell counts were estimated. TCRdb's copy holds only in-frame clones and misses some; the assay was immunoSEQ multiplex PCR. V and J calls and clone size follow that table, whereas D and trimming were derived from the DNA. The sample comprises fewer than 150,000 clones, about 87% of which are singletons, and approximately 4.4% rests with the top ten. Trimming took 2 bases from V and 5 from J; bases not matched to a gene: 8. This CDR3 has 17 residues. From germline, CDR1 is KGHSH and CDR2 LQKENI.

Material for sequencing was peripheral blood. This receptor was taken from a woman in her forties or fifties with acute or convalescent COVID-19. The V gene is TRBV18, the J gene TRBJ2-7; TRBD2 matches 14 bases. The CDR3 loop reads CASSPFGTSGSIHEQYF. CDR3 nucleotides: TGTGCCAGCTCACCATTCGGGACTAGCGGGAGTATCCACGAGCAGTACTTC.